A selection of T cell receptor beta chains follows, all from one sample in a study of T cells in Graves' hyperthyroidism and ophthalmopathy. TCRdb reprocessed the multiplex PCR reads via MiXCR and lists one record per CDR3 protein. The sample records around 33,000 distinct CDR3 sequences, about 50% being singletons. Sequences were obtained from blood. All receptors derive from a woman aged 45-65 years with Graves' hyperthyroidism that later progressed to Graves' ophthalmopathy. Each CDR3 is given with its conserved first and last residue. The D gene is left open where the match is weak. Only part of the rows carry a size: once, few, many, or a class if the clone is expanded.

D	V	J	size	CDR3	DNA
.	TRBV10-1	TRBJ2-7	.	CASSESQGSYEQYF	TGCGCCAGCAGTGAGTCGCAGGGGAGTTACGAGCAGTACTTC
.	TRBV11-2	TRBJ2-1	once	CASSLDGDAQDGPNGQFF	TGTGCCAGCAGCTTAGACGGGGACGCACAGGATGGACCCAATGGGCAGTTCTTC
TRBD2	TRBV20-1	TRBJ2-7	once	CSARPRLAGGNEQYF	TGCAGTGCTCGTCCCCGACTAGCGGGAGGGAACGAGCAGTACTTC
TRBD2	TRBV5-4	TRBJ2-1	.	CASSTSSGRGNEQFF	TGTGCCAGCAGCACCTCTAGCGGGAGAGGAAATGAGCAGTTCTTC
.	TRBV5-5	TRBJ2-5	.	CASSLEWGIETQYF	TGTGCCAGCAGCCTCGAGTGGGGGATAGAGACCCAGTACTTC
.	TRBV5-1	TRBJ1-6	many	CASSLEAGVGSPLHF	TGCGCCAGCAGCTTGGAGGCAGGGGTAGGGTCACCCCTCCACTTT
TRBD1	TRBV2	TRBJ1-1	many	CASTYRGLSEAFF	TGTGCCAGCACCTACAGGGGGCTTTCTGAAGCTTTCTTT
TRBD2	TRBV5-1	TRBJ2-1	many	CASSLGTSRDNEQFF	TGCGCCAGCAGCTTGGGGACTAGCAGGGACAATGAGCAGTTCTTC
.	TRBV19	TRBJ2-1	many	CASSKGGSYNEQFF	TGTGCCAGTAGTAAGGGGGGCTCCTACAATGAGCAGTTCTTC
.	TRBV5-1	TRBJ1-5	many	CASSTEGGNQPQHF	TGCGCCAGCAGTACTGAGGGGGGTAATCAGCCCCAGCATTTT
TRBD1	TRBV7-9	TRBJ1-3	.	CASSLAGDSLYF	TGTGCCAGCAGCTTAGCGGGGGACAGCTTATATTTT
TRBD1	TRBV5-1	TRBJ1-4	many	CASSPGQGYGNEKLFF	TGCGCCAGCAGCCCGGGACAGGGGTACGGGAATGAAAAACTGTTTTTT
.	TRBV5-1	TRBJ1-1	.	CASSLAIGGGMNTEAFF	TGCGCCAGCAGCTTGGCCATCGGGGGCGGGATGAACACTGAAGCTTTCTTT
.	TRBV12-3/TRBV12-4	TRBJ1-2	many	CASSSGTYYGYTF	TGTGCCAGCAGTTCAGGGACTTACTATGGCTACACCTTC
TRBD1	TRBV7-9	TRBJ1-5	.	CASSKIRDRGQPQHF	TGTGCCAGCAGCAAAATTCGGGACAGGGGGCAGCCCCAGCATTTT
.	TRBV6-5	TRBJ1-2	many	CASSYFSSPEGYTF	TGTGCCAGCAGTTACTTTTCTAGCCCTGAGGGCTACACCTTC
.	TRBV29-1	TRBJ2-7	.	CSINRGGSYEQYF	TGCAGCATCAACAGAGGTGGCAGCTACGAGCAGTACTTC
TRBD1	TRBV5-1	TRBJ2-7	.	CASSAGTGTSYEQYF	TGCGCCAGCAGCGCAGGGACAGGGACTTCCTACGAGCAGTACTTC
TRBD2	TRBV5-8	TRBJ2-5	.	CASSPGLAEGGETQYF	TGTGCCAGCAGCCCGGGACTAGCGGAGGGGGGAGAGACCCAGTACTTC
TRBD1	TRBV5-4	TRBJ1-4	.	CASSLDGTGTNNEKLFF	TGTGCCAGCAGCTTGGACGGGACAGGGACAAACAATGAAAAACTGTTTTTT
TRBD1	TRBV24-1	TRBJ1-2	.	CATSDLRSFYDREGGYTF	TGTGCCACCAGTGATTTACGCAGCTTCTATGACAGGGAGGGCGGCTACACCTTC
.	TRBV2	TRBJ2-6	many	CASSELASSGANVLTF	TGTGCCAGCAGTGAGTTAGCGAGCTCTGGGGCCAACGTCCTGACTTTC
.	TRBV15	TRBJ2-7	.	CATSSFGNTYEQYF	TGTGCCACCAGCAGCTTCGGCAATACCTACGAGCAGTACTTC
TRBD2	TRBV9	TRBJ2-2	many	CASSRAGGGTGELFF	TGTGCCAGCAGCCGAGCGGGAGGCGGCACCGGGGAGCTGTTTTTT
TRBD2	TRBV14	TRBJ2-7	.	CASSHGGRIYEQYF	TGTGCCAGCAGCCACGGCGGGAGGATTTACGAGCAGTACTTC
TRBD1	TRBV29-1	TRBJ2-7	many	CSVEDRVYEQYF	TGCAGCGTTGAGGACAGGGTCTACGAGCAGTACTTC
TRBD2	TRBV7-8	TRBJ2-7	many	CASTMGLHEQYF	TGTGCCAGCACGATGGGACTACACGAGCAGTACTTC
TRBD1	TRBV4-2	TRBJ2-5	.	CASSQDQEGQGRETQYF	TGTGCCAGCAGCCAAGATCAAGAGGGACAGGGGCGCGAGACCCAGTACTTC
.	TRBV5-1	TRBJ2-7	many	CASRLGFNPTSRFSEQYF	TGCGCCAGCAGACTTGGGTTCAATCCGACTAGTCGTTTCTCCGAGCAGTACTTC
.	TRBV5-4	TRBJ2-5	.	CASSWGQGTVETQYF	TGTGCCAGCAGTTGGGGGCAGGGGACGGTTGAGACCCAGTACTTC
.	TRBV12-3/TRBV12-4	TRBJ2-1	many	CASSLIGGPSNEQFF	TGTGCCAGCAGTTTAATTGGGGGGCCGAGCAATGAGCAGTTCTTC
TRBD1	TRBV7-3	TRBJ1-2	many	CASSLTDRDGYTF	TGTGCCAGCAGCTTAACAGACAGGGATGGCTACACCTTC
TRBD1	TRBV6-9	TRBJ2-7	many	CASSYQSTGDYEQYF	TGTGCCAGCAGTTATCAGTCGACAGGGGACTACGAGCAGTACTTC
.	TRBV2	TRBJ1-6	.	CASSGVAGAGNSPLHF	TGTGCCAGCAGTGGAGTAGCAGGGGCCGGGAATTCACCCCTCCACTTT
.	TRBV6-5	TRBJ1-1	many	CASSSHRNTEAFF	TGTGCCAGCAGCAGCCACAGGAACACTGAAGCTTTCTTT
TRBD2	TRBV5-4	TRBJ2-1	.	CASSPRRLAGVSSYNEQFF	TGTGCCAGCAGCCCAAGGAGACTAGCGGGAGTAAGCTCCTACAATGAGCAGTTCTTC
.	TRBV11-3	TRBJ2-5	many	CASKGNQETQYF	TGTGCCAGCAAAGGGAACCAAGAGACCCAGTACTTC
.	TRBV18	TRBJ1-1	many	CASSPGVDTEAFF	TGTGCCAGCTCACCAGGGGTTGACACTGAAGCTTTCTTT
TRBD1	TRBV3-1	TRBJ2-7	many	CASSLAGTGVYEQYF	TGTGCCAGCAGCCTCGCGGGGACAGGGGTCTACGAGCAGTACTTC
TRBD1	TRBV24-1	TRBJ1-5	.	CATSDSRTGGNNQPQHF	TGTGCCACCAGTGATTCCAGGACAGGGGGTAACAATCAGCCCCAGCATTTT
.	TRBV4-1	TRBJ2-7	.	CASSQASGPYEQYF	TGCGCCAGCAGCCAAGCATCAGGTCCCTACGAGCAGTACTTC
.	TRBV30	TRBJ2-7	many	CAWSVGSSYEQYF	TGTGCCTGGAGTGTTGGGAGCTCCTACGAGCAGTACTTC
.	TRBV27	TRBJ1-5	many	CASRQGEQPQHF	TGTGCCAGCAGACAGGGTGAACAGCCCCAGCATTTT
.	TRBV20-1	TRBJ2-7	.	CSATVVGGFDEQYF	TGCAGTGCGACAGTAGTCGGAGGGTTCGACGAGCAGTACTTC
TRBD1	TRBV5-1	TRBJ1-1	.	CPSSNGQGYTEAFF	TGCCCCAGCAGTAACGGACAGGGATACACTGAAGCTTTCTTT
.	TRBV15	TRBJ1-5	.	CATSRDSQPQHF	TGTGCCACCAGCAGAGATAGCCAGCCCCAGCATTTT
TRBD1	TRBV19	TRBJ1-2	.	CASSPDRVDGYTF	TGTGCCAGTAGTCCTGACAGGGTAGATGGCTACACCTTC
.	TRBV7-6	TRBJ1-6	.	CASSSPGGSPLHF	TGTGCCAGCAGCTCCCCGGGCGGATCACCCCTCCACTTT
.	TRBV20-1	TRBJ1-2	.	CSARARGYGYTF	TGCAGTGCTAGGGCCAGGGGCTATGGCTACACCTTC
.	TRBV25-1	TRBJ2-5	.	CASGQKTQYF	TGTGCCAGCGGCCAAAAGACCCAGTACTTC
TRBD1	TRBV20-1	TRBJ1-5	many	CSARDREGSRGQGQPQHF	TGCAGTGCTAGAGATCGCGAGGGAAGTAGGGGGCAGGGACAGCCCCAGCATTTT
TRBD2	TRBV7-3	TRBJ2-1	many	CASSLGSGRAGSSSYNEQFF	TGTGCCAGCAGCTTAGGTAGCGGGAGGGCCGGAAGTAGCTCCTACAATGAGCAGTTCTTC